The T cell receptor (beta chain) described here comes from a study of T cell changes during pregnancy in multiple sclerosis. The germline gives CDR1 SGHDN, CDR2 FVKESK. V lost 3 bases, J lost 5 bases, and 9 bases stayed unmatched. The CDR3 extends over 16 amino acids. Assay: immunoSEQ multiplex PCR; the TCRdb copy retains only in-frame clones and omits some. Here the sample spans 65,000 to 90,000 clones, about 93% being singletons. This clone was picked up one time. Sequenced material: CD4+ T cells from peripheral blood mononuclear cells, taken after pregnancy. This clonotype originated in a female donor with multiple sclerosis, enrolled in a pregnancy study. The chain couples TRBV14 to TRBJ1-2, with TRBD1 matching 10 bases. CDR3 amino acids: CASSQRTGGALYGYTF. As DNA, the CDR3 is TGTGCCAGCAGCCAGCGGACAGGGGGGGCTCTTTATGGCTACACCTTC.